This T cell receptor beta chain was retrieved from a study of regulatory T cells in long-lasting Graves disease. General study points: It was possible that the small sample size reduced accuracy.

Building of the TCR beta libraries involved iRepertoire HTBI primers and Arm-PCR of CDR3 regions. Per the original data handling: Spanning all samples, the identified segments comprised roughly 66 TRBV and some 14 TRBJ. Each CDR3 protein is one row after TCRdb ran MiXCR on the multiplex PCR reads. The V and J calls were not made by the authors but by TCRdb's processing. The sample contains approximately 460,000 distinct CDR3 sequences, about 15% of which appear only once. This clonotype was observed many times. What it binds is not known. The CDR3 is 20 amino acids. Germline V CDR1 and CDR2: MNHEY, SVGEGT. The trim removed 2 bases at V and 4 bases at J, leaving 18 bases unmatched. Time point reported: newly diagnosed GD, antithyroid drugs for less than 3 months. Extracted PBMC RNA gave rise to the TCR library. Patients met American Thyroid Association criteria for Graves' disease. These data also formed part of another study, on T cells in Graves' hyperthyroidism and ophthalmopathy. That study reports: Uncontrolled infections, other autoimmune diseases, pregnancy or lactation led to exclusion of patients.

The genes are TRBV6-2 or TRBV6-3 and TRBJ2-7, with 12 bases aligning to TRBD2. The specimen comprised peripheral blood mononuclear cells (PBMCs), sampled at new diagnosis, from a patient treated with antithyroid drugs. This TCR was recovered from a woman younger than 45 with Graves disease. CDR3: CASSYHLQSNRLAGEYEQYF. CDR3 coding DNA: TGTGCCAGCAGTTACCACCTCCAATCGAACCGACTAGCGGGAGAGTACGAGCAGTACTTC.